This T cell receptor (beta chain) emerged from a study of glioma-infiltrating T cells after dendritic cell vaccination. With V trimmed by 7 bases and J by 3 bases, 16 bases remained unmatched. The CDR3 is 18 amino acids. Germline V gene data show CDR1 as SEHNR and CDR2 as FQNEAQ (reference sequence). Profiling relied on immunoSEQ multiplex PCR, and the TCRdb table lists in-frame clones only, not all of them. The sample includes more than 100,000 clones, roughly 81% of them seen just once. This clone was counted once. Sample: blood, taken before dendritic cell vaccination. This clonotype was obtained from a human donor with glioblastoma. The V gene is TRBV7-9, the J gene TRBJ2-4, with 9 bases matching TRBD2. CDR3: CASTPGGSGGLGKNIQYF. The CDR3 region has the DNA TGTGCCAGCACACCAGGGGGTAGCGGGGGCCTGGGCAAAAACATTCAGTACTTC.